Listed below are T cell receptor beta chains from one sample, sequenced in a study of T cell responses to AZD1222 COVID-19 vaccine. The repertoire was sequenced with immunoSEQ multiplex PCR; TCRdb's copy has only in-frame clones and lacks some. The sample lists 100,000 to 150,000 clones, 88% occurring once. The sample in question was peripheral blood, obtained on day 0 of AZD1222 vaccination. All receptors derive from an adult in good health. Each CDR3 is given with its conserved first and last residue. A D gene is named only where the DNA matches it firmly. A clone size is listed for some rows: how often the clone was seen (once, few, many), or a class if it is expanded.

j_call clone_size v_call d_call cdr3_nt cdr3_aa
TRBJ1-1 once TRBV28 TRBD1 TGTGCCAGCAGCCGTCCCGGGACAGGGGTGAGAGGGTACACTGAAGCTTTCTTT CASSRPGTGVRGYTEAFF
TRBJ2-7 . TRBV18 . TGTGCCAGCTCACCGGGTCAGGGACCCTACGAGCAGTACTTC CASSPGQGPYEQYF
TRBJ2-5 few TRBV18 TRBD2 TGTGCCAGCTCACCCCGGACTAGCGGGGGACAAGAGACCCAGTACTTC CASSPRTSGGQETQYF
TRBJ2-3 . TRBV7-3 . TGTGCCAGCAGTCCGGGACTCACCACAGATACGCAGTATTTT CASSPGLTTDTQYF
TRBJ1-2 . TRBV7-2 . TGTGCCAGCAGCTTATTTGGGGAGAACTATGGCTACACCTTC CASSLFGENYGYTF
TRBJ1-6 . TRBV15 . TGTGCCACCAGCAGAGGTGCACCGCCGAATAATTCACCCCTCCACTTT CATSRGAPPNNSPLHF
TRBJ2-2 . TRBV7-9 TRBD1 TGTGCCAGCAGCCACAGGGGGCGCGGGGAGCTGTTTTTT CASSHRGRGELFF
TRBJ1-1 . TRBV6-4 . TGTGCCAGCAGCCACAAGAGGGACACTGAAGCTTTCTTT CASSHKRDTEAFF
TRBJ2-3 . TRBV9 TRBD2 TGTGCCAGCAGCAAACCGACTAGCGGGGTCGCAGATACGCAGTATTTT CASSKPTSGVADTQYF
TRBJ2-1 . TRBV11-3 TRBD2 TGTGCCAGCAGCTCACTAGCGGGAGGCTACAATGAGCAGTTCTTC CASSSLAGGYNEQFF
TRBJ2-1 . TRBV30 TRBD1 TGTGCCTGGGCCGACAGGGCCTCCGTCAGCTCCTACAATGAGCAGTTCTTC CAWADRASVSSYNEQFF
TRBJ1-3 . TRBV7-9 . TGTGCCAGCAGCTTAGCGTACGGCGGACAGATCTCTGGAAACACCATATATTTT CASSLAYGGQISGNTIYF
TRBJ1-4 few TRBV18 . TGTGCCAGCTCAGAGGACGGAACTAATGAAAAACTGTTTTTT CASSEDGTNEKLFF
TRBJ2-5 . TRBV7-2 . TGTGCCAGCAGCTTATCGGGGTTGGGGGAGACCCAGTACTTC CASSLSGLGETQYF
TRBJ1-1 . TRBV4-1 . TGCGCCAGCAGCCCCCTAGAAATGAACACTGAAGCTTTCTTT CASSPLEMNTEAFF
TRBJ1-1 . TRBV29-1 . TGCAGCGCCTCCCGAGGGAATGAGGGAACTGAAGCTTTCTTT CSASRGNEGTEAFF
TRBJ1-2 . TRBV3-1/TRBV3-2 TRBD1 TGTGCCAGCAGCAAACTCCGGGACAGGAACTATGGCTACACCTTC CASSKLRDRNYGYTF
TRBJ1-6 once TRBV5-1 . TGCGCCAGCAGCTTAAAGGTGGCAGATAATAATTCACCCCTCCACTTT CASSLKVADNNSPLHF
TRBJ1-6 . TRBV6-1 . TGTGCCAGCAGTGAACTCGAATTTTTGATCTCCTATAATTCACCCCTCCACTTT CASSELEFLISYNSPLHF
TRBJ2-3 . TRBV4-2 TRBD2 TGTGCCAGCAGCCAAAGTATCCTAGCGGGGGGCACAGATACGCAGTATTTT CASSQSILAGGTDTQYF
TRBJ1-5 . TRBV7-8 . TGTGCCAGCAGCTTATATAGTCGGGGAAATCAGCCCCAGCATTTT CASSLYSRGNQPQHF
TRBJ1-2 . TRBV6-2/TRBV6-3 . TGTGCCAGCAGTTACTGGGATGGCTACACCTTC CASSYWDGYTF
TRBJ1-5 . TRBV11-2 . TGTGCCAGCAGCCCGGTCGGGCGCAATCAGCCCCAGCATTTT CASSPVGRNQPQHF
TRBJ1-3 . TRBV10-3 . TGTGCCATCAGTGAGTCGGTAATGAACACCATATATTTT CAISESVMNTIYF
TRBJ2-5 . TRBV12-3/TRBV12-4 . TGTGCCAGCAGTACCTACCTCCCGGAGACCCAGTACTTC CASSTYLPETQYF
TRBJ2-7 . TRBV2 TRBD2 TGTGCCAGCAGGCGACTAGCGGGGACCTACGAGCAGTACTTC CASRRLAGTYEQYF
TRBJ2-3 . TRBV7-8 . TGTGCCAGCAGCTTGGGGACGGGCACAGATACGCAGTATTTT CASSLGTGTDTQYF
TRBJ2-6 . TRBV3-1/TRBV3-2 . TGTGCCAGCAGCCAACGGGGGACTGGGGCCAACGTCCTGACTTTC CASSQRGTGANVLTF
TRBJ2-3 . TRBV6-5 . TGTGCCAGCATGTCAGGCGGGAGCACAGATACGCAGTATTTT CASMSGGSTDTQYF
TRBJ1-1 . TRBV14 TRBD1 TGTGCCAGCAGCCCGGGACAGGGATACACTGAAGCTTTCTTT CASSPGQGYTEAFF
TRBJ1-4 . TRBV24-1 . TGTGCCACCAGTGACAGCACAACTAATGAAAAACTGTTTTTT CATSDSTTNEKLFF
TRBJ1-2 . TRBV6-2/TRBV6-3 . TGTGCCAGCAGTAATCCGGGACCGAGGAACTATGGCTACACCTTC CASSNPGPRNYGYTF
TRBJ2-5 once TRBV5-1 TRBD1 TGCGCCAGCAGCTCGGGACAGGGTGGCCAAGAGACCCAGTACTTC CASSSGQGGQETQYF
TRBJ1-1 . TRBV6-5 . TGTGCCAGCATGAGGGTTCAAGCAGTTGAAGCTTTCTTT CASMRVQAVEAFF
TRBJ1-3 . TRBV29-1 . TGCAGCGTTCGCCTGATCTCTGGAAACACCATATATTTT CSVRLISGNTIYF
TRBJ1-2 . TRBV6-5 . TGTGCCAGCAGTTACTCGAACCAGTATGGCTACACCTTC CASSYSNQYGYTF
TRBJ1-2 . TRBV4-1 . TGCGCCAGCAGCCAAGATCCGTCGTCAGAGGGCACCTTC CASSQDPSSEGTF
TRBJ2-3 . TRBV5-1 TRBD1 TGCGCCAGCAGCCCTAATACAGGGGCCGTAGATACGCAGTATTTT CASSPNTGAVDTQYF
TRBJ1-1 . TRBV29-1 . TGCAGCGTCCAGGGTTTCCGGAACACTGAAGCTTTCTTT CSVQGFRNTEAFF
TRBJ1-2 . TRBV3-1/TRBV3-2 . TGTGCCAGCAGCCAAGATTCGGGCTACACCTTC CASSQDSGYTF
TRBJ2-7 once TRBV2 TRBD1 TGTGCCAGCGGGACAGGGGGCGGCTACGAGCAGTACTTC CASGTGGGYEQYF
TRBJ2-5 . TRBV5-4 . TGTGCCAGCAAGGCCGGGACCCTAAAGGTGGAGACCCAGTACTTC CASKAGTLKVETQYF
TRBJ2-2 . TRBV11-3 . TGTGCCAGCAGCTTGGGAGGCACCGGGGAGCTGTTTTTT CASSLGGTGELFF
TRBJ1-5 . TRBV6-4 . TGTGCCAGCAGTGAAGGGGGGAATCAGCCCCAGCATTTT CASSEGGNQPQHF
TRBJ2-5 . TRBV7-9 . TGTGCCAGCAGCTTATACAGGGGGGGCGGTAAAGAGACCCAGTACTTC CASSLYRGGGKETQYF